This paragraph reports one T cell receptor beta chain. Its antigen is unknown. The source of the sample is a study of T cell responses to AZD1222 COVID-19 vaccine. Across the whole study: Pooling was applied to second doses at about 4 or about 12 weeks.

Assay used: immunoSEQ multiplex PCR; TCRdb lists only in-frame clones, some missing. The sample has approximately 79,000 clones, over 80% seen once. Points from the study as a whole: The sample set comprised mostly white British donors with more females, and clonal diversity was possibly underestimated. Spike-wide coverage was observed for vaccine-associated CD4 TCRs, with dominant responses at 160-218 and 743-854.

The CDR3 consists of 17 residues. The germline V gene encodes CDR1 LNHDA and CDR2 SQIVND (reference sequence). The trim removed 7 bases at V and 1 base at J, leaving 9 bases unmatched. This TCR derives from an adult in good health. The sequenced sample was peripheral blood, obtained on day 0 of AZD1222 vaccination. The J gene is TRBJ2-6, the V gene TRBV19; TRBD1 matches at 8 bases. The CDR3 reads CASTRETGVSGANVLTF. CDR3 nucleotides: TGTGCCAGTACAAGAGAGACAGGGGTTTCTGGGGCCAACGTCCTGACTTTC.